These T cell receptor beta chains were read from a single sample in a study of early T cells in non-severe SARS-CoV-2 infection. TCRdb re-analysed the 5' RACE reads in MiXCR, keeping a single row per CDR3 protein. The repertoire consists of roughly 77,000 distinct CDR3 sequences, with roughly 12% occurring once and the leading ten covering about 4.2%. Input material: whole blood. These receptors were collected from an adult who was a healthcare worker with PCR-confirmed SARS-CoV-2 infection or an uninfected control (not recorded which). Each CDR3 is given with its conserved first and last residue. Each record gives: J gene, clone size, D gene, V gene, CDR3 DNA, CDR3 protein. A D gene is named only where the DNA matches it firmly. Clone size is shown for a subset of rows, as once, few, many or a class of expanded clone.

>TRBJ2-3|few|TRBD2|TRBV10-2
TGCGCCAGCAGGGGACTAGCGGGCACAGATACGCAGTATTTT
CASRGLAGTDTQYF
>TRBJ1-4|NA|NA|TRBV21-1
TGTGCCAGCAGCAAAGCGACAGGTTGTAATGAAAAACTGTTTTTT
CASSKATGCNEKLFF
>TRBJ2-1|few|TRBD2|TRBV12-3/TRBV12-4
TGTGCCAGCAACAAAGCGGGGGGCAACTCCTACAATGAGCAGTTCTTC
CASNKAGGNSYNEQFF
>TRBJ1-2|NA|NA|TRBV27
TGTGCCAGCAGTTTAAAAGGGGCGTATGGCTACACCTTC
CASSLKGAYGYTF
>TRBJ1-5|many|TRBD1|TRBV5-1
TGCGCCAGCAGCTTGAGGGACAGCTCGAATCCTTATAGCAATCAGCCCCAGCATTTT
CASSLRDSSNPYSNQPQHF
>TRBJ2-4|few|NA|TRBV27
TGTGCCAGCAGTAGGGGACGGGGAAACATTCAGTACTTC
CASSRGRGNIQYF
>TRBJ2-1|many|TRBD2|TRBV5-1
TGCGCCAGCAGCTTGGGCCTGCGAGCGGGGGGAAATGAGCAGTTCTTC
CASSLGLRAGGNEQFF
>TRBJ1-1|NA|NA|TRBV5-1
TGCGCCAGCAGCTTGGCCGGGACAACCAACACTGAAGCTTTCTTT
CASSLAGTTNTEAFF
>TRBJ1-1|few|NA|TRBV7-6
TGTGCCAGCAGCTTAAGCGGGACCCCTGAAGCTTTCTTT
CASSLSGTPEAFF
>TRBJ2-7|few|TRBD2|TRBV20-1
TGCAGTGCTAGAGATCTAGCGGGGTCCTCCTACGAGCAGTACTTC
CSARDLAGSSYEQYF
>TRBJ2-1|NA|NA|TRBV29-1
TGCAGCGGTGAAATAGGGAATGAGCAGTTCTTC
CSGEIGNEQFF
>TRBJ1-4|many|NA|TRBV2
TGTGCCAGCAGCGAGATGGCCGGTAGGGGAAATGAAAAACTGTTTTTT
CASSEMAGRGNEKLFF
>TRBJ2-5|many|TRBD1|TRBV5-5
TGTGCCAGCAGCTTGGCTGGGGGACAGGGGGAGACCCAGTACTTC
CASSLAGGQGETQYF
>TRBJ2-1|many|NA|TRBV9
TGTGCCAGCAGCGTAGACTGGGCTGAGCAGTTCTTC
CASSVDWAEQFF
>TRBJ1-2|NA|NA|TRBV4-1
TGCGCCAGCAGCCGAGAATCTTTCCATAAGGGAGCGGAGGGCTACACCTTC
CASSRESFHKGAEGYTF
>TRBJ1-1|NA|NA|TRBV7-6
TGTGCCAGCAGCCGCGGGCGGGCCACTGAAGCTTTCTTT
CASSRGRATEAFF
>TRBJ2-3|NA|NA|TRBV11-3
TGTGCCAGCAGCTTAACGGATGTTGGCACAGATACGCAGTATTTT
CASSLTDVGTDTQYF
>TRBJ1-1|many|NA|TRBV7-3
TGTGCCAGCAGCTACACAGGGAACACTGAAGCTTTCTTT
CASSYTGNTEAFF
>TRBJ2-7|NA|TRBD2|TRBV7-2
TGTGCCAGCAGCGGAAGACTAGCGGGGGACTACGAGCAGTACTTC
CASSGRLAGDYEQYF
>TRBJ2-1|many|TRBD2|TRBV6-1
TGTGCCACCCGGACTAGCGGGTACCGGGGTGAGCAGTTCTTC
CATRTSGYRGEQFF
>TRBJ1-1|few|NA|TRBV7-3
TGTGCCAGCAGCTCCAGTCAGGACACTGAAGCTTTCTTT
CASSSSQDTEAFF
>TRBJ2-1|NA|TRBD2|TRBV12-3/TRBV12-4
TGTGCCAGCAGTTTAGCCGGACTAGTGGGACGCAATGAGCAGTTCTTC
CASSLAGLVGRNEQFF
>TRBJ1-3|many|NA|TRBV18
TGTGCCAGCTCACCACCGGGCTCTGGAAACACCATATATTTT
CASSPPGSGNTIYF
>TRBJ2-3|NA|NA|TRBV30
TGTGCCTGGAGTGTCCGGACCGATACGCAGTATTTT
CAWSVRTDTQYF
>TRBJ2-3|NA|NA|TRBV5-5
TGTGCCAGCAGCAAGATTAGTATCGGCGGCGATACGCAGTATTTT
CASSKISIGGDTQYF
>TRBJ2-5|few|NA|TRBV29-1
TGCAGCGCCGTGGGGCCACGAGAGACCCAGTACTTC
CSAVGPRETQYF
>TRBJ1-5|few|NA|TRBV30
TGTGCCTGGAGTGTAAAGGGTGGTCAGCCCCAGCATTTT
CAWSVKGGQPQHF